This TCR beta chain was retrieved from a study of OX40 agonist ivuxolimab in advanced cancers. The protocol was immunoSEQ multiplex PCR, while the TCRdb copy is restricted to in-frame clones and leaves out a portion. Of about 72,000 clones in the sample, roughly 91% were seen once. V was pared by 5 bases and J by 0 bases, with 13 bases between. Germline V gene lookup returns CDR1 SGHVS and CDR2 FQNEAQ. This CDR3 spans 15 amino acids. Study observations and caveats: The authors did not determine the antigen specificity of the expanded peripheral T cells.

As for this clone: Antigen: not known.

V usage is TRBV7-8 and J usage is TRBJ1-1; D unresolved. Here the sequenced sample was CD4+ or CD8+ T cells sorted from blood, taken in a trial of the OX40 agonist ivuxolimab. This TCR derives from an adult with an advanced solid tumor such as melanoma, head and neck, liver or kidney cancer. The CDR3 protein is CASSRAGSMNTEAFF. The DNA for the CDR3 is TGTGCCAGCAGCCGGGCCGGGAGCATGAACACTGAAGCTTTCTTT.